These 5 T cell receptor beta chains were sequenced from one sample in a study of OX40 agonist ivuxolimab in advanced cancers. Only in-frame clones appear in the TCRdb table, and some are missing; sequencing was by immunoSEQ multiplex PCR. The data contain around 75,000 clones, 65% to 85% of them singletons. The sequences come from CD4+ or CD8+ T cells sorted from blood, collected in a trial of the OX40 agonist ivuxolimab. The receptors shown here come from an adult with an advanced solid tumor such as melanoma, head and neck, liver or kidney cancer.

The chain couples TRBV5-5 to TRBJ2-1, with a tentative D call TRBD1 (5 bases). The CDR3 has 16 amino acids. V gave up 6 bases and J gave up 0 bases, with 16 bases separating them. In germline, CDR1 is SGHKS, CDR2 YYEKEE (reference sequence). Written as DNA, the CDR3 is TGTGCCAGCACCACCGATGACAGAAGCTCCTACAATGAGCAGTTCTTC. Its protein is CASTTDDRSSYNEQFF.

The chain recombines TRBV4-3 with TRBJ1-1, with a possible D match to TRBD1 (5 bases). Germline lookup yields CDR1 LGHNA and CDR2 YSLEER. V was pared by 1 base and J by 5 bases, with 14 bases between. The CDR3 spans 15 residues. As DNA, the CDR3 is TGCGCCAGCAGCCAAGGGTGGAGGGGTAGAACTGAAGCTTTCTTT. This gives the protein CASSQGWRGRTEAFF.

V and J are TRBV30 and TRBJ1-2; the D is unclear. Germline V gene lookup returns CDR1 GTSNPN and CDR2 SVGIG (reference sequence). The CDR3 runs to 15 residues. V was pared by 0 bases and J by 0 bases, with 11 bases between. The chain's CDR3 is CAWSVPTLANYGYTF. The CDR3 nucleotides are TGTGCCTGGAGTGTACCGACCCTAGCTAACTATGGCTACACCTTC.

This chain uses TRBV7-2 with TRBJ2-1; the D gene is possibly TRBD2 (5 bases). The V and J ends lost 1 base and 5 bases respectively, with 12 bases between them. Germline V gene sequence: CDR1 SGHTA, CDR2 FQGNSA. The CDR3 covers 15 residues. CDR3 residues: CASSLGPRGNNEQFF. The DNA for the CDR3 is TGTGCCAGCAGCTTAGGCCCTCGGGGAAACAATGAGCAGTTCTTC. The entire variable domain, with the rest obtained from reference TRBV7-2 and TRBJ2-1, is as follows: GAGVSQSPSNKVTEKGKDVELRCDPISGHTALYWYRQSLGQGLEFLIYFQGNSAPDKSGLPSDRFSAERTGGSVSTLTIQRTQQEDSAVYLCASSLGPRGNNEQFFGPGTRLTVL.

The chain employs TRBV5-1 and TRBJ2-2; 10 bases align to TRBD1. The germline V gene encodes CDR1 SGHRS and CDR2 YFSETQ. This CDR3 comprises 15 residues. V was clipped by 2 bases and J by 7 bases; unmatched bases: 5. The DNA of the CDR3 is TGCGCCAGCAGCTTAAGACAGGGGGCAAACGGGGAGCTGTTTTTT. As protein: CASSLRQGANGELFF.